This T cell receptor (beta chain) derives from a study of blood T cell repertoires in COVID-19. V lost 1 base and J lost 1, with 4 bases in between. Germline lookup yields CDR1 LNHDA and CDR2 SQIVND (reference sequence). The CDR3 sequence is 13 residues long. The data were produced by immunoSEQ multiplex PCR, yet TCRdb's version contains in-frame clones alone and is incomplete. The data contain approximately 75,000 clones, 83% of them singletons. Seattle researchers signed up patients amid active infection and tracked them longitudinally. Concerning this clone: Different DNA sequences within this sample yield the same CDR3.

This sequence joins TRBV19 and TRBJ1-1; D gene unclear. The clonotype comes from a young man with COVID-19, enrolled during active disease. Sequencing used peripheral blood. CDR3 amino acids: CASSIVRNTEAFF. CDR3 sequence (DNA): TGTGCCAGTAGTATAGTTCGGAACACTGAAGCTTTCTTT.